Following are 13 T cell receptor beta chains from one sample sequenced in a study of blood T cell repertoires in COVID-19. This table comes from immunoSEQ multiplex PCR, and its TCRdb copy is limited to in-frame clones, with some not included. This sample has some 210,000 clones, with 70% to 90% found just once. Sequenced material: PBMCs or T cells enriched from blood (not recorded which). The receptors come from a man younger than 45 with acute COVID-19.

The chain uses TRBV4-1 and TRBJ1-5, with D unclear. Germline V lookup: CDR1 MGHRA, CDR2 YSYEKL. The V end was cut by 1 base, the J end by 4 bases, with 8 bases between. The CDR3 spans 14 residues. The chain's CDR3 is CASSQALGNQPQHF. In DNA, the CDR3 is TGCGCCAGCAGCCAAGCACTAGGGAATCAGCCCCAGCATTTT.

The chain recombines TRBV6-5 with TRBJ2-7; 12 nucleotides line up with TRBD2. Germline V gene data show CDR1 as MNHEY and CDR2 as SVGAGI. The junction had 3 bases not matched to a gene; V was cut back by 10 bases and J by 2 bases. This CDR3 has 13 amino acids. The CDR3 sequence is CATSSGGAYEQYF. CDR3 sequence (DNA): TGTGCCACCTCTAGCGGGGGGGCCTACGAGCAGTACTTC.

This chain links TRBV21-1 with TRBJ2-7; no check of the table's D call, TRBD1, against the DNA was made. TRBV21-1 is marked as a pseudogene. This CDR3 is 15 amino acids long. The CDR3: CASSKGGGPSYEQYF. The DNA for the CDR3 is TGTGCCAGCAGCAAAGGAGGGGGCCCATCCTACGAGCAGTACTTC.

The chain is built from TRBV13 and TRBJ2-7; TRBD1 is a possible D gene (6 bases). The CDR3 covers 12 residues. Trimming pared 6 bases from V and 6 bases from J, leaving 12 bases between. Per germline, CDR1 PRHDT and CDR2 FYEKMQ (reference sequence). The DNA for the CDR3 is TGTGCCAGCAGGCTACAGGGCCCCGAGCAGTACTTC. Its translation: CASRLQGPEQYF.

V and J are TRBV3-1 (or the pseudogene TRBV3-2) and TRBJ2-7, with TRBD2 matching 8 bases. CDR1 is LGHDT, CDR2 YNNKEL, per germline (reference sequence). This CDR3 comprises 14 residues. J was trimmed by 4 bases and V by 1 base; bases with no gene match: 3. The CDR3 sequence: CASSQAGGAYEQYF. The CDR3 DNA follows: TGTGCCAGCAGCCAAGCCGGGGGGGCGTACGAGCAGTACTTC.

The V and J genes are TRBV9 and TRBJ2-7; a weak D match, TRBD2 (6 bases). The V gene lost 0 bases and the J gene lost 6 bases, with 7 bases spanning the gap. Germline V lookup: CDR1 SGDLS, CDR2 YYNGEE. The CDR3 consists of 12 residues. The CDR3 reads CASSVVEGEQYF. The CDR3 DNA sequence: TGTGCCAGCAGCGTAGTGGAGGGCGAGCAGTACTTC.

The V gene is TRBV14, the J gene TRBJ2-3; 11 nucleotides align to TRBD2. Unmatched junction bases numbered 7, after V lost 4 bases and J lost 4 bases. The CDR3 is 16 residues long. Germline CDR1 reads SGHDN; CDR2 reads FVKESK. The CDR3 DNA follows: TGTGCCAGCAGCCTCGCCCTAGCGGGGGGTGCAGATACGCAGTATTTT. Its translation: CASSLALAGGADTQYF.

The chain uses TRBV29-1 and TRBJ2-7; TRBD1 agrees at 9 bases. CDR3 length: 13 amino acids. CDR1 SQVTM and CDR2 ANQGSEA come from the germline V gene. After removal of 7 bases from V and 5 bases from J, the junction contained 9 bases not matched to a gene. Here the CDR3 DNA reads TGCAGCGCTACAGGGACAGGGCGAGACGAGCAGTACTTC. It specifies CSATGTGRDEQYF.

This chain uses TRBV15 with TRBJ1-1; D call uncertain. The CDR3 totals 17 residues. CDR1 and CDR2 (germline): LNHNV, YYDKDF (reference sequence). The germline V and J ends were trimmed by 0 bases and 0 bases, with 14 bases remaining between them. The CDR3 DNA sequence: TGTGCCACCAGCAGAGAAAAGCTTGCAGCGCTGAACACTGAAGCTTTCTTT. Translation: CATSREKLAALNTEAFF.

The chain links TRBV9 to TRBJ2-7; D remains unclear. CDR3 length equals 13 residues. CDR1 is SGDLS, CDR2 YYNGEE, per germline. Trimming left V 4 bases short and J 5 bases short, with 13 bases between. Here the CDR3 reads CASSIGPRDEQYF. In nucleotides, the CDR3 is TGTGCCAGCAGCATCGGCCCCCGGGACGAGCAGTACTTC.

This clone occurred once. Written as DNA, the CDR3 is TGTGCCATCAGTGTCATCGGACAGGCCAATGAGCAGTTCTTC. Translated, it gives CAISVIGQANEQFF. The chain recombines TRBV10-3 with TRBJ2-1; 7 bases agree with TRBD1. The CDR3 spans 14 residues. Germline V gene lookup returns CDR1 ENHRY and CDR2 SYGVKD. J gave up 6 bases and V 4 bases, and 6 bases lay outside the gene matches.

The chain joins TRBV7-2 to TRBJ1-6; TRBD1 matches at 7 bases. The germline gives CDR1 SGHTA, CDR2 FQGNSA. After removal of 5 bases from V and 6 bases from J, the junction contained 4 bases not matched to a gene. This CDR3 has 14 amino acids. The chain's CDR3 is CASSAGQSNSPLHF. Written as DNA, the CDR3 is TGTGCCAGCAGCGCGGGACAGTCTAATTCACCCCTCCACTTT.

The J gene is TRBJ2-3, the V gene TRBV2; the match to TRBD2 covers 8 bases. Looked up from germline, CDR1 is SNHLY and CDR2 is FYNNEI. Losses at the gene ends were 9 bases for V and 0 bases for J; bases not matched to a gene: 5. The CDR3 covers 14 residues. Written as DNA, the CDR3 is TGTGCCAGAACAGCGGGGGCTAGCACAGATACGCAGTATTTT. The encoded protein is CARTAGASTDTQYF.